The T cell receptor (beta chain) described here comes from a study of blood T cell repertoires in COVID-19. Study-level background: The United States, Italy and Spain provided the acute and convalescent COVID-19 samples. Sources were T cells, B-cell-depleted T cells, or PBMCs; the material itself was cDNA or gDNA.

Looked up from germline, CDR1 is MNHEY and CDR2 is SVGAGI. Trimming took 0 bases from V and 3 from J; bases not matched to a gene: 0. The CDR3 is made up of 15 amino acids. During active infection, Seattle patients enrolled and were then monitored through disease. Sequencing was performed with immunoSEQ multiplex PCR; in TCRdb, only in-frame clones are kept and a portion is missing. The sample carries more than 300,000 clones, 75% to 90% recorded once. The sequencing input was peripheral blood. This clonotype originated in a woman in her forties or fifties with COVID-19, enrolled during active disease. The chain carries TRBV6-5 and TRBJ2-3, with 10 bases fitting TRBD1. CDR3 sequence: CASSYSDRGTDTQYF. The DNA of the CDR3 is TGTGCCAGCAGTTACTCGGACAGGGGGACAGATACGCAGTATTTT.